Listed below are T cell receptor beta chains from one sample, sequenced in a study of T cell responses to AZD1222 COVID-19 vaccine. Sequencing was performed with immunoSEQ multiplex PCR; in TCRdb, only in-frame clones are kept and a portion is missing. The repertoire holds 20,000 to 25,000 clones, with around 87% as singletons. The sample here was peripheral blood, taken 28 days after the second AZD1222 dose. These receptors were collected from an adult who received the AZD1222 COVID-19 vaccine. Both conserved end residues are part of each CDR3. A D gene is named only where the DNA matches it firmly. Some rows mark clone size as missing; the rest say once, few, many or name a class of expanded clone.

V gene: TRBV12-5
CDR3 length: 15
D gene: -
clone size: few
J gene: TRBJ1-1
CDR3 DNA: TGTGCTAGTGGCCGGAATACAGGGCAGAACACTGAAGCTTTCTTT
CDR3 protein: CASGRNTGQNTEAFF

V gene: TRBV4-1
CDR3 length: 15
D gene: TRBD2
clone size: -
J gene: TRBJ2-4
CDR3 DNA: TGCGCCAGCAGCCAAGGACTAGCGGGAGTGGGCATTCAGTACTTC
CDR3 protein: CASSQGLAGVGIQYF

V gene: TRBV7-2
CDR3 length: 15
D gene: TRBD2
clone size: -
J gene: TRBJ2-3
CDR3 DNA: TGTGCCAGCAGCGAGGGACTAGCGGGAGTTGATACGCAGTATTTT
CDR3 protein: CASSEGLAGVDTQYF

V gene: TRBV7-9
CDR3 length: 8
D gene: -
clone size: -
J gene: TRBJ2-5
CDR3 DNA: TGTGCCGTAGGGACCCAGTACTTC
CDR3 protein: CAVGTQYF

V gene: TRBV3-1/TRBV3-2
CDR3 length: 16
D gene: -
clone size: -
J gene: TRBJ2-1
CDR3 DNA: TGTGCCAGCAGCGCAGACATGACCCCCTCCTACAATGAGCAGTTCTTC
CDR3 protein: CASSADMTPSYNEQFF

V gene: TRBV29-1
CDR3 length: 13
D gene: TRBD1
clone size: once
J gene: TRBJ1-2
CDR3 DNA: TGCAGCGCCGCGACAGGGGGCTATCGTGGCTACACCTTC
CDR3 protein: CSAATGGYRGYTF

V gene: TRBV28
CDR3 length: 19
D gene: TRBD1
clone size: -
J gene: TRBJ1-1
CDR3 DNA: TGTGCCAGCAGTTTCCAGACAGGGGTTAATTGGTACTTGAACACTGAAGCTTTCTTT
CDR3 protein: CASSFQTGVNWYLNTEAFF

V gene: TRBV6-5
CDR3 length: 13
D gene: -
clone size: -
J gene: TRBJ2-3
CDR3 DNA: TGTGCCAGCAGATACCTCAGCACAGATACGCAGTATTTT
CDR3 protein: CASRYLSTDTQYF

V gene: TRBV7-3
CDR3 length: 13
D gene: -
clone size: once
J gene: TRBJ1-1
CDR3 DNA: TGTGCCAGCAGCTCGGAACCGAACACTGAAGCTTTCTTT
CDR3 protein: CASSSEPNTEAFF

V gene: TRBV9
CDR3 length: 15
D gene: -
clone size: -
J gene: TRBJ2-6
CDR3 DNA: TGTGCCAGCAGCCACCACAGGTCTGGGGCCAACGTCCTGACTTTC
CDR3 protein: CASSHHRSGANVLTF

V gene: TRBV4-2
CDR3 length: 18
D gene: TRBD1
clone size: -
J gene: TRBJ2-7
CDR3 DNA: TGTGCCAGCAGCCAAGATCTGTCGACAGGGGCCTCCTCCTACGAGCAGTACTTC
CDR3 protein: CASSQDLSTGASSYEQYF

V gene: TRBV28
CDR3 length: 14
D gene: TRBD1
clone size: -
J gene: TRBJ1-2
CDR3 DNA: TGTGCCAGCTCGGGGCAGGGGGCTCGGTATGGCTACACCTTC
CDR3 protein: CASSGQGARYGYTF

V gene: TRBV7-3
CDR3 length: 14
D gene: TRBD1
clone size: once
J gene: TRBJ1-1
CDR3 DNA: TGTGCCAGCAGCTCGACAGGGATGGGCACTGAAGCTTTCTTT
CDR3 protein: CASSSTGMGTEAFF

V gene: TRBV10-3
CDR3 length: 13
D gene: -
clone size: -
J gene: TRBJ2-7
CDR3 DNA: TGTGCCATCAGTGGCCAACAGGGCTACGAGCAGTACTTC
CDR3 protein: CAISGQQGYEQYF

V gene: TRBV24-1
CDR3 length: 14
D gene: -
clone size: -
J gene: TRBJ2-5
CDR3 DNA: TGTGCCACCAGTGATTCCCCTAGTTTAGAGACCCAGTACTTC
CDR3 protein: CATSDSPSLETQYF

V gene: TRBV5-1
CDR3 length: 17
D gene: TRBD1
clone size: -
J gene: TRBJ1-1
CDR3 DNA: TGCGCCAGCAGCTTGGAGGGCAGGGGGCTTATCGGCACTGAAGCTTTCTTT
CDR3 protein: CASSLEGRGLIGTEAFF

V gene: TRBV12-3/TRBV12-4
CDR3 length: 13
D gene: -
clone size: -
J gene: TRBJ2-5
CDR3 DNA: TGTGCCAGCAGTCTGGGAGACCAAGAGACCCAGTACTTC
CDR3 protein: CASSLGDQETQYF

V gene: TRBV4-1
CDR3 length: 17
D gene: -
clone size: -
J gene: TRBJ2-1
CDR3 DNA: TGCGCCAGCAGCCAAGATCGGGGGTTTAGCTCCTACAATGAGCAGTTCTTC
CDR3 protein: CASSQDRGFSSYNEQFF

V gene: TRBV19
CDR3 length: 15
D gene: -
clone size: -
J gene: TRBJ2-3
CDR3 DNA: TGTGCCAGTAGTATTCGACGGGATAGGGCCGGTACGCAGTATTTT
CDR3 protein: CASSIRRDRAGTQYF

V gene: TRBV10-1
CDR3 length: 13
D gene: -
clone size: -
J gene: TRBJ1-1
CDR3 DNA: TGCGCCAGCAGTCACAGTGTGAACACTGAAGCTTTCTTT
CDR3 protein: CASSHSVNTEAFF

V gene: TRBV7-2
CDR3 length: 13
D gene: -
clone size: -
J gene: TRBJ1-2
CDR3 DNA: TGTGCCAGCAGCTTAGGGTATGCTGATGGCTACACCTTC
CDR3 protein: CASSLGYADGYTF

V gene: TRBV28
CDR3 length: 16
D gene: TRBD2
clone size: once
J gene: TRBJ2-7
CDR3 DNA: TGTGCCAGCAGTCCCGAATACGGGAGGTACGTCTACGAGCAGTACTTC
CDR3 protein: CASSPEYGRYVYEQYF

V gene: TRBV4-1
CDR3 length: 15
D gene: -
clone size: -
J gene: TRBJ2-7
CDR3 DNA: TGCGCCAGCAGCCAAATTGGGACTGGGGGCTACGAGCAGTACTTC
CDR3 protein: CASSQIGTGGYEQYF

V gene: TRBV7-8
CDR3 length: 15
D gene: -
clone size: few
J gene: TRBJ1-5
CDR3 DNA: TGTGCCAGCAGCCGAGGAAACAACAACCATCAGCCCCAGCATTTT
CDR3 protein: CASSRGNNNHQPQHF

V gene: TRBV6-6
CDR3 length: 16
D gene: -
clone size: -
J gene: TRBJ1-1
CDR3 DNA: TGTGCCAGCAGTCAGGAGACCGGGCGCGAGGACACTGAAGCTTTCTTT
CDR3 protein: CASSQETGREDTEAFF

V gene: TRBV7-6
CDR3 length: 14
D gene: -
clone size: -
J gene: TRBJ2-7
CDR3 DNA: TGTGCCAGCAGCTCAATGCCGGGGGCCTACGAGCAGTACTTC
CDR3 protein: CASSSMPGAYEQYF

V gene: TRBV2
CDR3 length: 17
D gene: -
clone size: -
J gene: TRBJ1-1
CDR3 DNA: TGTGCCAGCAGTGCAGCGGCAGGCGCCGGAATGAACACTGAAGCTTTCTTT
CDR3 protein: CASSAAAGAGMNTEAFF

V gene: TRBV6-5
CDR3 length: 15
D gene: TRBD2
clone size: -
J gene: TRBJ2-7
CDR3 DNA: TGTGCCAGCAGTTACTCGTCGACTAGCGGCTACGAGCAGTACTTC
CDR3 protein: CASSYSSTSGYEQYF